The rows below give T cell receptor beta chains drawn from one sample of a study of OX40 agonist ivuxolimab in advanced cancers. Clones were read by immunoSEQ multiplex PCR, and TCRdb kept only the in-frame ones, dropping some. The sample has 70,000 to 95,000 clones; 70% to 90% are singletons. The specimen comprised CD4+ or CD8+ T cells sorted from blood, sampled in a trial of the OX40 agonist ivuxolimab. These receptors were taken from an adult with an advanced solid tumor such as melanoma, head and neck, liver or kidney cancer. The CDR3 runs from the conserved cysteine through the conserved F or W. D genes are given only for firm matches. Rows may omit the clone size; those that give it use once, few, many or a size class.

clone_size | j_call | v_call | d_call | cdr3_nt | cdr3_aa
NA | TRBJ2-1 | TRBV10-3 | TRBD2 | TGTGCCACCAACACACAACTAGCGGGAGGGCTCTCGGCGTTCTTC | CATNTQLAGGLSAFF
few | TRBJ1-4 | TRBV20-1 | NA | TGCAGTGCTAGAGATATCCAGGGGTGGTTTTTT | CSARDIQGWFF
NA | TRBJ1-3 | TRBV9 | NA | TGTGCCAGCAGCGTAGAAGGGAACGGAAACACCATATATTTT | CASSVEGNGNTIYF
NA | TRBJ2-7 | TRBV9 | NA | TGTGCCAGCAGCGCCCGCCAGGACAGCTCCTACGAGCAGTACTTC | CASSARQDSSYEQYF
NA | TRBJ2-3 | TRBV11-3 | TRBD2 | TGTGCCAGCGGGAGACTAGCGGGGGGGGCAGATACGCAGTATTTT | CASGRLAGGADTQYF
NA | TRBJ2-3 | TRBV6-1 | NA | TGTGCCAGCGGGATCCGGGAACAGCAGTATTTT | CASGIREQQYF
NA | TRBJ1-2 | TRBV28 | NA | TGTGCCAGCAGTTTACTCCAGCATGGCTACACCTTC | CASSLLQHGYTF
NA | TRBJ1-2 | TRBV2 | NA | TGTGCCAGCAGTGAACGGGGATCCTATGGCTACACCTTC | CASSERGSYGYTF
NA | TRBJ1-2 | TRBV6-1 | NA | TGTGCCAGCAGTGAAATCCGGGGGGATCGGTATGGCTACACCTTC | CASSEIRGDRYGYTF
NA | TRBJ1-2 | TRBV4-1 | NA | TGCGCCAGCAGCCAAGATCTTAGGGCTGGCTACACCTTC | CASSQDLRAGYTF
NA | TRBJ2-7 | TRBV6-5 | NA | TGTGCCAGTAGGTCCCCGATCGAGCAGTACTTC | CASRSPIEQYF
NA | TRBJ1-5 | TRBV5-6 | NA | TGTGCCAGCAGCTTGGGGCAATTGGCAGGGCAGCCCCAGCATTTT | CASSLGQLAGQPQHF
NA | TRBJ2-3 | TRBV7-3 | NA | TGTGCCAGCAGCTCGGGAACAGATACGCAGTATTTT | CASSSGTDTQYF
NA | TRBJ1-6 | TRBV6-1 | NA | TGTGCCAGCAGTGATGCAAACCGGGCCCTAAATTCACCCCTCCACTTT | CASSDANRALNSPLHF
NA | TRBJ1-3 | TRBV6-5 | NA | TGTGCCAGCAGTTACGCCGGCCGCTCTGGAAACACCATATATTTT | CASSYAGRSGNTIYF
NA | TRBJ2-7 | TRBV28 | TRBD1 | TGTGCCAGCAGTTTGGGAACAGGGGGTGGAGAACGGCAGTACTTC | CASSLGTGGGERQYF
NA | TRBJ2-7 | TRBV30 | NA | TGTGCCTGGAAGGGTTTTCGGCAGGATACCGAGCAGTACTTC | CAWKGFRQDTEQYF
NA | TRBJ1-3 | TRBV9 | NA | TGTGCCAGCAGCGTAGCCTCTGGCAGGGCCTCTGGAAACACCATATATTTT | CASSVASGRASGNTIYF